The 9 T cell receptor beta chains listed next were all sequenced from one sample in a study of blood T cell repertoires in COVID-19. TCRdb's copy holds only in-frame clones and misses some; the assay was immunoSEQ multiplex PCR. The sample has just under 90,000 clones; 90% to 95% are singletons. Sequences were obtained from peripheral blood. All receptors come from a man between 60 and 75 years old with acute or convalescent COVID-19.

This chain connects TRBV6-2 or TRBV6-3 to TRBJ2-3; 14 bases line up with TRBD2. This CDR3 spans 16 amino acids. CDR1 is MNHEY and CDR2 is SVGEGT in the germline V gene. Trimming cost V 4 bases and J 6 bases; bases outside gene matches: 6. The CDR3 nucleotides read TGTGCCAGCAGTTCCCGGACTAGCGGGAGGCCCGATACGCAGTATTTT. As protein: CASSSRTSGRPDTQYF.

J is TRBJ2-2 and V is TRBV28; the match to TRBD1 covers 7 bases. CDR3 size: 15 residues. Germline loops: CDR1 MDHEN, CDR2 SYDVKM. The V segment lost 5 bases and the J segment 1 base; nucleotides outside the gene matches: 4. CDR3 in amino acids: CASSLGQVNTGELFF. The CDR3 DNA follows: TGTGCCAGCAGTCTCGGACAGGTGAACACCGGGGAGCTGTTTTTT.

J is TRBJ2-4 and V is TRBV5-4; weak D call: TRBD2 (6 bases). CDR3 length equals 15 residues. The V end lost 2 bases, the J end lost 3 bases, and 12 bases lay between the germline ends. CDR1 is SGHNT, CDR2 YYREEE, per germline (reference sequence). The CDR3 DNA is TGTGCCAGCAGCTTTGGGGGGTTCGGCAAAAACATTCAGTACTTC. This encodes CASSFGGFGKNIQYF.

This clone appeared once. J is TRBJ2-7 and V is TRBV5-1; 11 positions agree with TRBD1. The CDR3 is made up of 18 amino acids. Germline lookup yields CDR1 SGHRS and CDR2 YFSETQ. Trimming removed 4 bases from V and 4 bases from J; junction bases left unmatched: 16. CDR3 residues: CASSPQFNPRDRGYEQYF. DNA of the CDR3: TGCGCCAGCAGCCCGCAGTTTAACCCCCGGGACAGGGGGTACGAGCAGTACTTC. Combining the CDR3 with reference TRBV5-1 and TRBJ2-7 gives the whole variable domain KAGVTQTPRYLIKTRGQQVTLSCSPISGHRSVSWYQQTPGQGLQFLFEYFSETQRNKGNFPGRFSGRQFSNSRSEMNVSTLELGDSALYLCASSPQFNPRDRGYEQYFGPGTRLTVT.

The chain is built from TRBV5-5 and TRBJ2-6; perhaps TRBD2 as D (5 bases). The V end lost 0 bases, the J end lost 1 base, and 14 bases lay between the germline ends. The CDR3 extends over 18 amino acids. Germline V gene sequence: CDR1 SGHKS, CDR2 YYEKEE (reference sequence). The CDR3 region has the DNA TGTGCCAGCAGCTTGGTTGTAGCACGAGGGTCTGGGGCCAACGTCCTGACTTTC. It codes for CASSLVVARGSGANVLTF.

The chain is built from TRBV6-5 and TRBJ1-1, with TRBD1 as a possible D gene (5 bases). Trimming took off 0 bases at V and 1 base at J, with 9 bases between the two ends. Germline assignment: CDR1 MNHEY and CDR2 SVGAGI. The CDR3 covers 15 residues. CDR3 nucleotide sequence: TGTGCCAGCAGTTACTCCGGGGGGACGAACACTGAAGCTTTCTTT. This codes for CASSYSGGTNTEAFF.

This clone was found once. V and J are TRBV27 and TRBJ2-7; possibly TRBD1 for D (5 bases). The CDR3 has 12 amino acids. Germline V gives CDR1 MNHEY, CDR2 SMNVEV (reference sequence). V dropped 6 bases and J dropped 4 bases, with 10 bases sitting between them. The CDR3 protein is CASRRPGYEQYF. The CDR3 bases are TGTGCCAGCAGGCGACCAGGGTACGAGCAGTACTTC.

The V gene is TRBV29-1, the J gene TRBJ2-1; a weak D match, TRBD2 (5 bases). V lost 3 bases, J lost 8 bases, and 20 bases lay in between. Germline CDR1 SQVTM, CDR2 ANQGSEA. This CDR3 has 15 residues. CDR3 nucleotide sequence: TGCAGCGTTGATATAAGTGGGAGTGGGGATGATGAGCAGTTCTTC. Residues: CSVDISGSGDDEQFF.

The chain recombines TRBV6-1 with TRBJ1-4; D call uncertain. V shed 2 bases and J shed 8 bases, with 15 bases lying between them. Per the germline V gene, CDR1 is MNHNS and CDR2 is SASEGT. The CDR3 has 15 amino acids. DNA for the CDR3: TGTGCCAGCAGTGAACTCCGGGATCCGGGAGAAAAACTGTTTTTT. Its protein is CASSELRDPGEKLFF.